This T cell receptor (beta chain) derives from a study of cytomegalovirus exposure and HLA in healthy donors (TCRdb year 2017). Background on the whole study: In an earlier analysis of roughly 500 of the donors, around 290 Gb of sequence data and approximately 100 million unique TCR beta sequences from roughly 200 million T cells were reported. An early release that covered roughly 600 HLA-typed donors contained about 300 gigabases of sequencing data and around 85 million unique TCR sequences. The genetic ancestry cluster associated with self-reported Caucasian donors included about 81% of the approximately 410 genotyped donors. The aim of the study was to test whether cataloging public T cell receptors could identify signatures of past pathogen exposure. Using immunosequencing, the study profiled T cell repertoires from around 680 subjects and related those repertoires to cytomegalovirus serostatus. Besides the first cohort of more than 650 subjects, a separate validation cohort made up of about 120 different subjects was used. To predict cytomegalovirus infection status, the study brought together high-throughput TCR immunosequencing, statistical association of individual TCRs with disease status, and machine learning. A later analysis re-analyzed previously published TCR beta repertoires from roughly 690 donors and added high-resolution HLA genotyping to study TCR occurrence patterns. Rather than drawing on any new phenotypic data, the later analysis identified candidate immune exposures from TCR beta sequences and the way those sequences occurred across donors. In an earlier analysis of roughly 540 of the donors, high-throughput TCR beta sequencing was used to judge whether each TCR beta V gene segment behaved as functional or pseudogenic. Alongside the repertoire data, information on donor age, sex, ethnicity and CMV serostatus was compiled. A later genetic analysis used genome-wide SNP genotypes for about 65% of the 666 donors, treating that subset as a discovery cohort. Every repertoire in the discovery cohort had been generated on one and the same sequencing platform. HLA typing included class I and class II loci at four-digit resolution. Typing coverage varied by locus: about 629-640 donors for A, B, C, DRB1 and DQB1; about 520 for DQA1; around 610 for DPA1; 400 to 480 for DPB1. Because of strong linkage in the cohort, five DR-DQ haplotypes were treated as single units for association and clustering. Across 300 to 400 genotyped donors of the cohort, an average of about 200,000 unique TCR beta nucleotide sequences per donor were sequenced, and around 20% of those sequences were non-productive. General study outcomes and caveats: A later genetic analysis reported fewer N-insertions in productive TCRs among donors in an Asian-associated ancestry cluster than the approximately 700-donor mean. Several of the top co-occurrence clusters appeared to be linked to parvovirus B19, influenza, CMV and Epstein-Barr virus, according to a later analysis. Across donors, most TCR sequences were observed very rarely, whereas some public TCRs were present in many individuals. According to a later analysis, most CMV-associated TCR beta chains appeared to be HLA-restricted, and the HLA associations seemed to be driven largely by CMV exposure. In a later genetic analysis, a missense DCLRE1C variant was associated with V-gene and J-gene trimming of TCR beta chains, and the association was replicated in an independent cohort. The only immune exposure information available for the cohort was CMV serostatus. A later analysis found that TCR association rates varied across HLA loci, with DRB1 alleles showing the most associated TCRs and HLA-C alleles the fewest. In both the original and validation cohorts, the classifier was reported to diagnose cytomegalovirus status with high specificity and sensitivity. The authors suggested that the approach could potentially be extended to other disease states and immunological phenotypes. Specific HLA alleles were associated with 16,951 TCR beta sequences at a false discovery rate of 0.05 in a later analysis. Because HLA typing was unavailable for some donors at each locus, only the typed subset was used in association tests. Assigning TCR associations to individual alleles was difficult when HLA alleles, especially DR and DQ, strongly co-occurred. Broadly in line with IMGT annotations, most TCR beta V segments showed up in productive rearrangements about 90% or about 30% of the time in an earlier analysis of under 700 of the donors. A further reported finding was that TCR beta sequences accurately predicted the HLA-A and HLA-B alleles for most subjects in the first cohort. The earlier analysis of a few hundred of the donors excluded roughly 16 rarely observed V segments, including chromosome 9 orphons, because counts were too low. Some IMGT-functional V segments, including TRBV6-2 and TRBV6-3, could not be told apart with the 87-base-pair reads, so those segments were excluded. The study listed approximately 160 TCR beta chains as associated with cytomegalovirus. Linkage disequilibrium might explain the correlated functional status among segregating V segments, but an unknown experimental factor could not be excluded. In vitro tests confirmed that a few of the cytomegalovirus-associated TCR beta chains recognize cytomegalovirus antigens. Sequencing depth was assumed to be roughly uniform across donors in the presence/absence analyses, though that assumption may not hold. A later analysis found that HLA-associated TCR beta chains were more clonally expanded and had lower generation probabilities than equally common non-associated chains. The sequencing pipeline was judged likely to have produced a cluster of highly shared sequence variants as a technical artifact. This cohort had only TCR beta chains sequenced, and the lack of alpha or paired-chain data limited which features could be detected.

The germline V gene gives CDR1 as MNHNS and CDR2 as SASEGT. The CDR3 spans 12 residues, from the cysteine through the phenylalanine. Solely the CDR3 DNA is kept, with 36 bases framed from the first base. Trimmed from V: 3 bases; trimmed from J: 13 bases; junction bases lacking a gene match: 4. Points on this clone: This clone's antigen is unknown. Nothing much larger sits one base from this clone, and base qualities are not available.

The cohort comprised several hundred healthy bone marrow donors. All cohort members were sampled while nominally healthy, although unrecorded immune exposures were likely present. The donor tested CMV seronegative and was one of the 352 seronegative cohort members. Every donor gave a peripheral blood sample, and the peripheral blood mononuclear cells from that sample were used for TCR beta sequencing. Genomic DNA was extracted from the blood cell samples with the Qiagen DNeasy Blood Extraction Kit. The library was produced with the immunoSEQ multiplex PCR assay. For the multiplex PCR, a mixture combining 60 forward primers for TCR Vbeta segments and 13 reverse primers for TCR Jbeta segments was used. Amplification of the CDR3 region of rearranged TCR beta genes was performed with a multiplex PCR assay on genomic DNA. The amplified TCR beta libraries were sequenced on the Illumina HiSeq System as 87-base-pair reads. Per the source publication's procedure: A later analysis counted about 80 million unique TCR beta chains across the 690 or so repertoires, and some 11 million of these chains were shared by at least two donors. A nearest-neighbor algorithm error-corrected the raw reads and collapsed the reads into unique sequences, merging closely related sequences to remove PCR and sequencing errors. V, D and J gene segments were assigned by aligning CDR3 sequences to IMGT reference sequences. For a sequence to be retained, at least a six-nucleotide match to both a V gene segment and a J gene segment was required. A rearrangement counted as productive if the CDR3 had no stop codons and remained in frame with V and J, and every other rearrangement counted as non-productive. CDR3 was defined by IMGT convention, running from the second conserved V-encoded cysteine to the conserved J-encoded phenylalanine. The earlier analysis of 587 of the donors excluded any sequence lacking an unambiguous match to a single V gene segment. An earlier analysis of several hundred of the donors called V segments functional above 56.7% productive rearrangements and segregating when the between-donor standard deviation exceeded 5%. A statistical classification framework was built for diagnosing cytomegalovirus status from the catalog of TCR beta chain sequences. In a later analysis, V and J genes were assigned by comparing TCR nucleotide sequences against IMGT/GENE-DB human TR gene sequences. The TCRdist pipeline was used in a later analysis to assign CDR3 sequences and most-parsimonious VDJ recombination scenarios. In a later analysis, each TCR beta chain was defined by its CDR3 amino acid sequence together with its V-gene family, and reads lacking a unique V-gene family were excluded. To address suspected cross-contamination and a sequencing artifact, a later analysis removed approximately 590 highly shared, low-generation-probability nucleotide sequences. In a later analysis, a clonal expansion index for each public chain was calculated from normalized within-repertoire ranks of inferred template counts. In a later analysis, generation probabilities were computed with a VDJ recombination model fitted to out-of-frame rearrangements, and the resulting probabilities were checked against IGoR. A later analysis scored TCR-TCR, TCR-HLA and TCR-CMV co-occurrence with hypergeometric tests, applying a repertoire-size bias correction to TCR pairs. False discovery rates were estimated in a later analysis by permuting HLA or CMV assignments 20 times. A later analysis grouped co-occurring TCRs with DBSCAN, adding TCRdist sequence similarity when clustering within HLA-allele-positive subsets. Repertoires with fewer than 30,000 or more than 120,000 public chains were left out of co-occurrence clustering, as were five repertoires with anomalous nucleotide sharing. TCRdb mirrors the immuneACCESS table, restricted to in-frame sequences. Some clones are absent from its copies; in checked studies, under half trace to an unresolved V gene, and the reason for the others is unknown. The D gene and trimming were derived from the DNA, and the V and J assignments and clone size from that table. The sample table holds hundreds of thousands of clones, of which approximately 80% were seen once. The ten largest clones capture around 15% of the sample.

Recombination joined TRBV6-1 with TRBJ2-1, with 9 middle bases fitting TRBD2. The clonotype originates from a man in his forties in good health and CMV-seronegative. Material for sequencing was PBMCs. The DNA sequence reads TGTGCCAGCAGTGAGGGCGGGAGGGCTCAGTTCTTC. This gives the protein CASSEGGRAQFF.